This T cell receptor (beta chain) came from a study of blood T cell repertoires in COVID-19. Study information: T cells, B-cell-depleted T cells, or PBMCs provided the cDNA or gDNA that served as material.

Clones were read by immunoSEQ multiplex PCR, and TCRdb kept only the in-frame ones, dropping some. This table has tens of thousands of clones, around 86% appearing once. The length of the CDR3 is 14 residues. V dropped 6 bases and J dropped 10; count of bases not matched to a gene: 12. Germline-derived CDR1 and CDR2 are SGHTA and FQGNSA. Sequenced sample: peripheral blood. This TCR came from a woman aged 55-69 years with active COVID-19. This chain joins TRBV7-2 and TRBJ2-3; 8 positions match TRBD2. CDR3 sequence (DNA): TGTGCCAGCAGTCCCAACCGGGGGGGGAGATCGCAGTATTTT. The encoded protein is CASSPNRGGRSQYF.